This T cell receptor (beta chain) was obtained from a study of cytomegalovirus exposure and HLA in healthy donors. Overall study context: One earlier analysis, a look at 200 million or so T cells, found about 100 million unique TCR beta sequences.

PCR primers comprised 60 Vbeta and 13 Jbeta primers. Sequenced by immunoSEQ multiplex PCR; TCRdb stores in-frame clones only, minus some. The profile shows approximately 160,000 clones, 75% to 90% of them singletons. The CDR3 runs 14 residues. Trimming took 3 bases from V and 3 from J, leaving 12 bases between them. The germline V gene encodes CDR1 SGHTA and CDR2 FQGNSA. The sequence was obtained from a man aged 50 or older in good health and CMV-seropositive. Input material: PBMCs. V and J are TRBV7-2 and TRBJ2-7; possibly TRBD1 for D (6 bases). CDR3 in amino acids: CASSFYRVFYEQYF. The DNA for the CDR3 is TGTGCCAGCAGCTTTTACAGGGTTTTCTACGAGCAGTACTTC.